This TCR beta chain was recovered during a study of human T cells and chemical hapten exposure. Time point in this sample: pre-sensitization, week 0. Treatment noted: therapeutic diphenylcyclopropenone sensitization with weekly scalp DPC. The CDR3 loop spans 12 amino acids. V lost 5 bases and J 2 bases, leaving 9 bases between the germline ends. Per germline, CDR1 SQVTM and CDR2 ANQGSEA. TCRdb used MiXCR to reprocess the RACE reads, holding one entry per CDR3 protein. The sample lists some 200,000 distinct CDR3 sequences, around 30% occurring once. The sequenced sample was whole blood, obtained in connection with sensitization to the hapten diphenylcyclopropenone (DPC). The receptor's source is a woman in her 30s with alopecia areata. Some clones in this sample may be carry-over from other donors' samples. The genes are TRBV29-1 and TRBJ1-1, with D unclear. CDR3 in amino acids: CSVHHGNTEAFF. The CDR3 DNA follows: TGCAGCGTTCATCACGGAAACACTGAAGCTTTCTTT. Drawing the rest from reference TRBV29-1 and TRBJ1-1, the complete variable domain is SAVISQKPSRDICQRGTSLTIQCQVDSQVTMMFWYRQQPGQSLTLIATANQGSEATYESGFVIDKFPISRPNLTFSTLTVSNMSPEDSSIYLCSVHHGNTEAFFGQGTRLTVV.